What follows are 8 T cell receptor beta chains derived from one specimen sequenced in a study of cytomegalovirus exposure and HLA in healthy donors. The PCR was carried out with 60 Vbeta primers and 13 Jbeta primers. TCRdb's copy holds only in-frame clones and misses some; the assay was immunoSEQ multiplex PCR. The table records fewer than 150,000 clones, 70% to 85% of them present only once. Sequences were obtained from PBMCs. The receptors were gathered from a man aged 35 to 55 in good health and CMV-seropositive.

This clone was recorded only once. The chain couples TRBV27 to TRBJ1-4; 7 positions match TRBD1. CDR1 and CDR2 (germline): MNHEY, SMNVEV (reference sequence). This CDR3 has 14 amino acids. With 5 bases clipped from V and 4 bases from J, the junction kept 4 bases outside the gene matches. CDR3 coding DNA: TGTGCCAGCAGTGTACAGGGGTTTAATGAAAAACTGTTTTTT. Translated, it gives CASSVQGFNEKLFF.

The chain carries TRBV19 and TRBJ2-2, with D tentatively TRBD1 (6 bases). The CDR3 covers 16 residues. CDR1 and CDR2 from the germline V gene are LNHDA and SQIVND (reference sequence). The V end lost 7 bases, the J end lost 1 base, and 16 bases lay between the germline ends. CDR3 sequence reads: CASISPDRRNTGELFF. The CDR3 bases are TGTGCCAGTATTAGCCCTGACAGGAGGAACACCGGGGAGCTGTTTTTT.

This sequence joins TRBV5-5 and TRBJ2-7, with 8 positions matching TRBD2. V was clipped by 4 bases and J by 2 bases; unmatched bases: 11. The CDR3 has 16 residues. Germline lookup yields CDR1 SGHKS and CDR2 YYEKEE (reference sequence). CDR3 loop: CASSPTWSGSPYEQYF. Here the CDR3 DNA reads TGTGCCAGCAGCCCCACGTGGAGCGGGAGTCCCTACGAGCAGTACTTC.

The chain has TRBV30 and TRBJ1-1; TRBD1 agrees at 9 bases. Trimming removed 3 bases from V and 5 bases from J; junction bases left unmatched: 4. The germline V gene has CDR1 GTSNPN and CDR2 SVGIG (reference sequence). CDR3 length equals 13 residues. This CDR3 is CAWRQGALTEAFF. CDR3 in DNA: TGTGCCTGGAGACAGGGGGCGTTGACTGAAGCTTTCTTT.

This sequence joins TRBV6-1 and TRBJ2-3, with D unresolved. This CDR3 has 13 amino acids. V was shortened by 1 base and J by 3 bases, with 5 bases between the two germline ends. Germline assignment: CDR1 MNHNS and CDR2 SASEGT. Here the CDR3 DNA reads TGTGCCAGCAGTGAAGGTCAGACAGATACGCAGTATTTT. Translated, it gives CASSEGQTDTQYF.

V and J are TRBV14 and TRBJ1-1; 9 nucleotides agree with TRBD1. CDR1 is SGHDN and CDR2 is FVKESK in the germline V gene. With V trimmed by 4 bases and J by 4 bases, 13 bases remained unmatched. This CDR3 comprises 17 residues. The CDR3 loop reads CASSLTDRGRRSTEAFF. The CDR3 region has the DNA TGTGCCAGCAGCCTTACGGACAGGGGACGGCGGAGCACTGAAGCTTTCTTT.

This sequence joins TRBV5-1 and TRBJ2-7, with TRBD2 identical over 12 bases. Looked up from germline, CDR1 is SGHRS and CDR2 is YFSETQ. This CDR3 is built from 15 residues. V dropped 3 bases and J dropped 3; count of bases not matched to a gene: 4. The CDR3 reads CASSSTSGRSYEQYF. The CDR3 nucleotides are TGCGCCAGCAGCTCGACTAGCGGGAGAAGCTACGAGCAGTACTTC.

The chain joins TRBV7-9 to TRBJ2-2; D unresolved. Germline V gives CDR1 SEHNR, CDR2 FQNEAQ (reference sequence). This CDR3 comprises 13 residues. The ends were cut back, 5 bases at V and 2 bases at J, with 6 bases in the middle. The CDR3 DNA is TGTGCCAGCAGCCTTACAAACACCGGGGAGCTGTTTTTT. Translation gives CASSLTNTGELFF.